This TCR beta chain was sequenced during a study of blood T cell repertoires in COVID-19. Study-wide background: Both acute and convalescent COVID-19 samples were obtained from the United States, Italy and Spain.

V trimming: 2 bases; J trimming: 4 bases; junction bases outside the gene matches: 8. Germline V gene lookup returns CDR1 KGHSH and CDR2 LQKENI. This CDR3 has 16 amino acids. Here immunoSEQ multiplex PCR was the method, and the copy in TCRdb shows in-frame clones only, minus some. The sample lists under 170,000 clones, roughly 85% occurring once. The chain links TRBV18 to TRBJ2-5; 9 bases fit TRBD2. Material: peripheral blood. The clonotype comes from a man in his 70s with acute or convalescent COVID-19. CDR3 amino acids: CASSPIGSGRSETQYF. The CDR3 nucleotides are TGTGCCAGCTCACCAATAGGTAGCGGGAGATCAGAGACCCAGTACTTC.